These 30 T cell receptor beta chains originate from one sample sequenced in a study. TCRdb redid the calling of the RT-PCR reads with MiXCR, one entry per CDR3 protein. The sample carries more than 550,000 distinct CDR3 sequences, over 12% recorded once. Sequencing input: memory CD4+ T cells from blood. The receptors were gathered from a female donor in good health, serving as a healthy control.

This clonotype was found a few times. The chain is built from TRBV5-1 and TRBJ2-7, with TRBD2 matching over 8 bases. Germline-derived CDR1 and CDR2 are SGHRS and YFSETQ. J lost 5 bases, V lost 7 bases, and 8 bases had no gene match. This CDR3 comprises 13 residues. The CDR3 DNA reads TGCGCCAGCGCGGCGGGAGGCGGAAACGAGCAGTACTTC. Its protein product is CASAAGGGNEQYF.

This clonotype came up a few times. This chain connects TRBV6-1 to TRBJ1-1; 7 bases line up with TRBD1. This CDR3 spans 13 amino acids. Germline loops: CDR1 MNHNS, CDR2 SASEGT. Trimming took 4 bases from V and 4 from J; bases not matched to a gene: 3. As DNA, the CDR3 is TGTGCCAGCAGTGGATGGGACAGCACTGAAGCTTTCTTT. Translating gives CASSGWDSTEAFF.

This clonotype was recorded a few times. The chain employs TRBV3-1 and TRBJ1-4; D perhaps matches TRBD1 (5 bases). The germline V and J ends were trimmed by 4 bases and 10 bases, with 10 bases remaining between them. This CDR3 contains 12 residues. In germline, CDR1 is LGHDT, CDR2 YNNKEL (reference sequence). As DNA, the CDR3 is TGTGCCAGCAGCCGCGACCAGGGAAAACTGTTTTTT. Protein sequence: CASSRDQGKLFF.

This clonotype was recorded many times. The chain has TRBV7-6 and TRBJ1-1, with 12 bases matching TRBD1. Unmatched junction bases numbered 8, after V lost 1 base and J lost 8 bases. This CDR3 has 16 amino acids. The germline V gene has CDR1 SGHVS and CDR2 FNYEAQ. The CDR3 coding sequence is TGTGCCAGCAGCTTAGTTATCGGGACAGGGGGCGCAGAAGCTTTCTTT. This translates into CASSLVIGTGGAEAFF.

This chain joins TRBV7-2 and TRBJ2-1, with 7 bases lining up with TRBD2. The CDR3 contains 15 residues. Germline V gives CDR1 SGHTA, CDR2 FQGNSA. The J segment lost 6 bases and the V segment lost 4 bases, leaving 9 bases of the junction unmatched. Here the CDR3 reads CASSSAGPGINEQFF. The CDR3 DNA reads as TGTGCCAGCAGCTCAGCGGGGCCAGGGATCAATGAGCAGTTCTTC.

V is TRBV3-1 and J is TRBJ1-5, with D maybe TRBD1 (6 bases). The CDR3 has 14 amino acids. Trimming left V 6 bases short and J 1 base short, with 10 bases between. The germline V gene has CDR1 LGHDT and CDR2 YNNKEL (reference sequence). The CDR3 loop reads CASRQGGSNQPQHF. In DNA form, the CDR3 reads TGTGCCAGCAGACAGGGAGGGAGCAATCAGCCCCAGCATTTT.

This chain joins TRBV7-2 and TRBJ2-1, with D unclear. CDR1 SGHTA and CDR2 FQGNSA come from the germline V gene. CDR3 length: 12 amino acids. Trimming cost V 4 bases and J 9 bases, with 10 bases left between them. DNA for the CDR3: TGTGCCAGCAGCTCTCCGGGTCCTGAGCAGTTCTTC. This codes for CASSSPGPEQFF. The full variable domain, in which reference TRBV7-2 and TRBJ2-1 provide the parts outside the CDR3, is GAGVSQSPSNKVTEKGKDVELRCDPISGHTALYWYRQSLGQGLEFLIYFQGNSAPDKSGLPSDRFSAERTGGSVSTLTIQRTQQEDSAVYLCASSSPGPEQFFGPGTRLTVL.

V gene TRBV6-1 combines with J gene TRBJ2-1; 9 bases are a match to TRBD2. V gave up 7 bases and J gave up 4 bases; unmatched junction bases: 17. Germline V gives CDR1 MNHNS, CDR2 SASEGT. The CDR3 length is 18 residues. CDR3 DNA: TGTGCCAGCACAAGGAACAGGGAGATAGCGGGAGCTTACAATGAGCAGTTCTTC. Residues: CASTRNREIAGAYNEQFF.

In its sample, this clonotype was seen many times. At one boundary the junction diverges from the germline segment, which might be a read error. This chain links TRBV7-7 with TRBJ2-2; no clear D gene. Germline CDR1 is SSHAT and CDR2 is FNYEAQ (reference sequence). This CDR3 region has 14 residues. The CDR3 reads CASSYQVETGELFF. DNA for the CDR3: TGTGCTAGCAGCTATCAGGTTGAAACCGGGGAGCTGTTTTTT.

The rearrangement links TRBV11-2 to TRBJ2-3, with 9 bases fitting TRBD2. J was trimmed by 1 base and V by 2 bases; bases with no gene match: 7. The CDR3 extends over 17 amino acids. Germline CDR1 is SGHAT and CDR2 is FQNNGV. CDR3 in amino acids: CASSLRVTSGRTDTQYF. CDR3 nucleotide sequence: TGTGCCAGCAGCTTAAGGGTGACTAGCGGACGCACAGATACGCAGTATTTT.

The V and J genes are TRBV15 and TRBJ1-1; 9 bases match TRBD1. Germline CDR1 reads LNHNV; CDR2 reads YYDKDF (reference sequence). The length of the CDR3 is 14 residues. Trimming took 4 bases from V and 5 from J; bases not matched to a gene: 5. Here the CDR3 reads CATSIYRGQTEAFF. In nucleotides, the CDR3 is TGTGCCACCAGCATATACAGGGGGCAAACTGAAGCTTTCTTT.

There are a few counts of this clonotype. The chain combines TRBV7-3 with TRBJ2-1, with D possibly called TRBD1 or TRBD2 (5 bases each). V lost 5 bases to trimming and J lost 6 bases, with 20 bases between them. The germline V gene encodes CDR1 SGHTA and CDR2 FQGTGA. The CDR3 spans 16 residues. The CDR3 DNA follows: TGTGCCAGCAGCCCTTCCGGGGCAGGCGGCCGCAATGAGCAGTTCTTC. This gives the protein CASSPSGAGGRNEQFF.

V and J are TRBV6-5 and TRBJ1-1; tentative D call: TRBD1 (5 bases). The V and J ends lost 1 base and 1 base respectively, with 16 bases between them. The CDR3 covers 17 residues. Germline loops: CDR1 MNHEY, CDR2 SVGAGI. The CDR3 loop is CASSYWGRGPGNTEAFF. DNA of the CDR3: TGTGCCAGCAGTTACTGGGGCCGAGGACCCGGGAACACTGAAGCTTTCTTT.

This clonotype was counted ten times or more. The chain is built from TRBV7-2 and TRBJ2-7; possible D gene TRBD2, 6 bases. CDR3 size: 17 residues. The V end lost 2 bases, the J end lost 6 bases, and 23 bases lay between the germline ends. The V gene's germline CDR1 is SGHTA and CDR2 FQGNSA. CDR3 sequence (DNA): TGTGCCAGCAGCTTATTGTCGGGAGCAGGCGATAGGTTCGAGCAGTACTTC. Protein product: CASSLLSGAGDRFEQYF.

The V gene is TRBV5-6, the J gene TRBJ2-7; D remains ambiguous. The CDR3 runs to 16 residues. Germline CDR1 is SGHDT and CDR2 is YYEEEE. Trimming left V 2 bases short and J 4 bases short, with 19 bases between. The CDR3 loop reads CASSFSGGAGRYEQYF. The CDR3 nucleotides read TGTGCCAGCAGCTTTTCGGGCGGCGCCGGAAGGTACGAGCAGTACTTC. The variable domain in full, completed from reference TRBV5-6 and TRBJ2-7, reads DAGVTQSPTHLIKTRGQQVTLRCSPKSGHDTVSWYQQALGQGPQFIFQYYEEEERQRGNFPDRFSGHQFPNYSSELNVNALLLGDSALYLCASSFSGGAGRYEQYFGPGTRLTVT.

This clonotype was picked up a small number of times. The V call is TRBV5-1, the J call TRBJ2-1; TRBD2 agrees at 12 bases. CDR3 length: 14 amino acids. The trim removed 1 base at V and 8 bases at J, leaving 1 base unmatched. Germline lookup yields CDR1 SGHRS and CDR2 YFSETQ. The CDR3 DNA is TGCGCCAGCAGCTTGCTAGCGGGAGGGGATGAGCAGTTCTTC. It is translated as CASSLLAGGDEQFF. The full variable domain, completed using reference TRBV5-1 and TRBJ2-1, is KAGVTQTPRYLIKTRGQQVTLSCSPISGHRSVSWYQQTPGQGLQFLFEYFSETQRNKGNFPGRFSGRQFSNSRSEMNVSTLELGDSALYLCASSLLAGGDEQFFGPGTRLTVL.

The V and J genes are TRBV7-2 and TRBJ1-1, with D possibly being TRBD1 (6 bases). The CDR3 is 14 amino acids. CDR1 and CDR2 (germline): SGHTA, FQGNSA. Trimming stripped 5 bases from V and 1 base from J, with 11 bases between. CDR3 bases: TGTGCCAGCAGCCGCATGGGGGCGAACACTGAAGCTTTCTTT. Protein: CASSRMGANTEAFF. Together with reference TRBV7-2 and TRBJ1-1, the CDR3 gives the full variable domain: GAGVSQSPSNKVTEKGKDVELRCDPISGHTALYWYRQSLGQGLEFLIYFQGNSAPDKSGLPSDRFSAERTGGSVSTLTIQRTQQEDSAVYLCASSRMGANTEAFFGQGTRLTVV.

At least ten counts were recorded for this clonotype. The CDR3 DNA is TGCAGTGCTAGTAGGGGTTGGAACACTGAAGCTTTCTTT. This codes for CSASRGWNTEAFF. This chain connects TRBV20-1 to TRBJ1-1; possible D gene TRBD1, 5 bases. In germline, CDR1 is DFQATT, CDR2 SNEGSKA (reference sequence). The CDR3 runs to 13 residues. The V end was cut by 3 bases, the J end by 1 base, with 9 bases between.

Ten or more counts support this clonotype. This chain links TRBV6-5 with TRBJ1-2, with 8 bases identical to TRBD1. J lost 4 bases, V lost 7 bases, and 23 bases had no gene match. Germline loops: CDR1 MNHEY, CDR2 SVGAGI. The CDR3 spans 19 residues. The CDR3 coding sequence is TGTGCCAGCACTAAATCTAAGGACAGGGTCATGTTAATGGGCTATGGCTACACCTTC. This codes for CASTKSKDRVMLMGYGYTF.

The V gene is TRBV20-1, the J gene TRBJ2-5, with D unresolved. Deletions cut 5 bases from V and 6 bases from J, with 10 bases between. Germline V CDR1 and CDR2: DFQATT, SNEGSKA (reference sequence). This CDR3 is 11 amino acids long. The CDR3 reads CSAGQAQTQYF. The CDR3 coding sequence is TGCAGTGCTGGGCAGGCCCAGACCCAGTACTTC.

The CDR3 nucleotides are TGTGCCTGGAGTGTACTACCGGGGAATGAAAAACTGTTTTTT. Protein: CAWSVLPGNEKLFF. This chain joins TRBV30 and TRBJ1-4; D gene ambiguous. Per germline, CDR1 GTSNPN and CDR2 SVGIG (reference sequence). Deletions cut 0 bases from V and 5 bases from J, with 10 bases between. CDR3 length equals 14 residues.

The chain employs TRBV3-1 and TRBJ1-1, with D unclear. The CDR3 is 13 residues long. CDR1 and CDR2 (germline): LGHDT, YNNKEL (reference sequence). Trimming took 1 base from V and 7 from J, leaving 10 bases between them. In nucleotides, the CDR3 is TGTGCCAGCAGCCAAGCCCCCGAAGGTGAAGCTTTCTTT. Translating gives CASSQAPEGEAFF.

This clonotype turned up a few times. The chain uses TRBV20-1 and TRBJ2-4; 10 positions agree with TRBD2. With 0 bases clipped from V and 8 bases from J, the junction kept 7 bases outside the gene matches. The V gene's germline CDR1 is DFQATT and CDR2 SNEGSKA (reference sequence). The CDR3 consists of 15 residues. Here the CDR3 reads CSARDALAGEDIQYF. CDR3 DNA: TGCAGTGCTAGAGATGCTCTAGCGGGAGAAGACATTCAGTACTTC.

This chain uses TRBV12-3 or TRBV12-4 with TRBJ2-5; 7 nucleotides align to TRBD1. The CDR3 consists of 14 residues. Germline trimming cut 8 bases from V and 1 base from J; bases unmatched to any gene: 7. The CDR3 DNA is TGTGCCAGCCTCAAAGGGGGCGGCCAAGAGACCCAGTACTTC. Translating gives CASLKGGGQETQYF.

This clonotype turned up a few times. V and J are TRBV27 and TRBJ2-3; 7 bases fit TRBD1. V shed 6 bases and J 0 bases; nucleotides not matched to a gene: 9. The CDR3 has 16 amino acids. CDR1 and CDR2 from the germline V gene are MNHEY and SMNVEV (reference sequence). The chain's CDR3 is CASRVDGTESTDTQYF. Written as DNA, the CDR3 is TGTGCCAGCAGGGTCGATGGGACAGAAAGCACAGATACGCAGTATTTT.

This clonotype was seen at least ten times. The V and J genes are TRBV20-1 and TRBJ2-7, with D unclear. The CDR3 spans 10 residues. The V gene's germline CDR1 is DFQATT and CDR2 SNEGSKA (reference sequence). V lost 5 bases and J lost 7, with 9 bases in between. CDR3 sequence reads: CSAPSNEQYF. As DNA, the CDR3 is TGCAGTGCTCCCTCCAATGAGCAGTACTTC.

This clonotype occurred many times. CDR3: CSASPGTRLTYEQYF. In DNA, the CDR3 is TGCAGTGCTAGCCCCGGGACTAGGTTAACCTACGAGCAGTACTTC. J is TRBJ2-7 and V is TRBV20-1, with 8 bases matching TRBD2. V was pared by 3 bases and J by 2 bases, with 9 bases of the junction left unmatched. The CDR3 length is 15 residues. Germline loops: CDR1 DFQATT, CDR2 SNEGSKA (reference sequence).

The chain uses TRBV12-3 or TRBV12-4 and TRBJ2-5; 9 bases match TRBD2. The CDR3 is 13 residues long. V lost 8 bases and J lost 2; bases outside the gene matches: 3. The CDR3 protein is CASALAGQETQYF. The CDR3, as DNA: TGTGCCAGCGCTCTAGCGGGACAAGAGACCCAGTACTTC.

The chain uses TRBV24-1 and TRBJ1-5; tentative D call: TRBD1 (5 bases). The germline V gene encodes CDR1 KGHDR and CDR2 SFDVKD. V was pared by 1 base and J by 0 bases, with 9 bases between. The length of the CDR3 is 16 residues. The CDR3 here is CATSDFSGDSNQPQHF. CDR3 bases: TGTGCCACCAGTGATTTCTCGGGGGATAGCAATCAGCCCCAGCATTTT.

This clonotype was detected a few times. The chain joins TRBV27 to TRBJ2-4; D not certain. V shed 6 bases and J shed 7 bases, with 16 bases lying between them. Germline CDR1 MNHEY, CDR2 SMNVEV (reference sequence). The CDR3 extends over 14 amino acids. This CDR3 reads CASSQSSAGNIQYF. In nucleotides, the CDR3 is TGTGCCAGCAGCCAATCATCCGCTGGGAACATTCAGTACTTC.